Following are 17 T cell receptor beta chains from one sample sequenced in a study of OX40 agonist ivuxolimab in advanced cancers. Produced via immunoSEQ multiplex PCR; TCRdb's table is partial and in-frame only. The sample shows some 66,000 clones, over 75% of them seen only once. The sequenced sample was CD4+ or CD8+ T cells sorted from blood, obtained in a trial of the OX40 agonist ivuxolimab. The receptors were sampled from an adult with an advanced solid tumor such as melanoma, head and neck, liver or kidney cancer.

The V call is TRBV15, the J call TRBJ2-1; 12 positions match TRBD2. The CDR3 is 16 amino acids. CDR1 is LNHNV, CDR2 YYDKDF, per germline (reference sequence). J was trimmed by 10 bases and V by 3 bases; bases with no gene match: 10. CDR3 bases: TGTGCCACCAGCAGTCAACAGACTAGCGGGAGTTACGAGCAGTTCTTC. Translation: CATSSQQTSGSYEQFF.

V usage is TRBV7-9 and J usage is TRBJ2-1, with D uncertain. The CDR3 has 13 residues. V lost 2 bases and J 9 bases, leaving 11 bases between the germline ends. The germline V gene has CDR1 SEHNR and CDR2 FQNEAQ (reference sequence). The CDR3 reads CASSLNTPSEQFF. The DNA for the CDR3 is TGTGCCAGCAGCTTAAATACGCCGAGTGAGCAGTTCTTC.

The table lists this clone with a count of one. The chain carries TRBV19 and TRBJ2-1; 9 nucleotides match TRBD1. This CDR3 contains 17 residues. The J segment lost 6 bases and the V segment lost 0 bases, leaving 9 bases of the junction unmatched. CDR1 and CDR2 (germline): LNHDA, SQIVND (reference sequence). The CDR3, as DNA: TGTGCCAGTAGTATAGATCTATTTTCACAGGGGGCCAATGAGCAGTTCTTC. This encodes CASSIDLFSQGANEQFF. Full variable domain (missing parts from reference TRBV19 and TRBJ2-1): DGGITQSPKYLFRKEGQNVTLSCEQNLNHDAMYWYRQDPGQGLRLIYYSQIVNDFQKGDIAEGYSVSREKKESFPLTVTSAQKNPTAFYLCASSIDLFSQGANEQFFGPGTRLTVL.

The V and J genes are TRBV28 and TRBJ1-3; 10 bases are shared with TRBD1. Trimming took 6 bases from V and 0 from J; bases not matched to a gene: 11. Looked up from germline, CDR1 is MDHEN and CDR2 is SYDVKM. The CDR3 is 18 residues long. The CDR3 DNA sequence: TGTGCCAGCAGACGGACAGGGGGGACAATCTTCTCTGGAAACACCATATATTTT. Translation gives CASRRTGGTIFSGNTIYF.

The rearrangement uses TRBV12-1 and TRBJ2-7; the table's D gene call, TRBD1, was not cross checked with the DNA. TRBV12-1 is a listed pseudogene. The CDR3 is made up of 15 amino acids. In nucleotides, the CDR3 is TGTGCCAGCAGTCAAGACAGACCCCCGGACCACGAGCAGTACTTC. As protein: CASSQDRPPDHEQYF.

The chain uses TRBV27 and TRBJ1-5, with D tentatively TRBD1 (5 bases). This CDR3 has 14 amino acids. Germline CDR1 and CDR2: MNHEY and SMNVEV (reference sequence). V was clipped by 3 bases and J by 4 bases, with 10 bases between them. CDR3 in amino acids: CASSLSRVNQPQHF. The CDR3 DNA reads TGTGCCAGCAGTTTGTCCAGGGTGAATCAGCCCCAGCATTTT.

This clone was seen a single time. The chain uses TRBV28 and TRBJ2-5; 7 positions match TRBD1. The V and J ends lost 5 bases and 7 bases, in that order; junction bases with no gene match: 4. Germline V gene lookup returns CDR1 MDHEN and CDR2 SYDVKM. The CDR3 runs to 12 residues. The chain's CDR3 is CASSTGVGTQYF. The CDR3 DNA reads TGTGCCAGCAGTACAGGGGTTGGGACCCAGTACTTC.

This clone was seen a handful of times. The chain joins TRBV19 to TRBJ2-3; 10 nucleotides line up with TRBD2. CDR1 and CDR2 (germline): LNHDA, SQIVND (reference sequence). The V segment lost 7 bases and the J segment 4 bases; nucleotides outside the gene matches: 8. There are 15 residues in the CDR3. Here the CDR3 DNA reads TGTGCCAGTAAGTCGAGCGGGAGGGCCGCAGATACGCAGTATTTT. Translation: CASKSSGRAADTQYF.

The chain recombines TRBV28 with TRBJ2-2, with 15 nucleotides matching TRBD2. Germline V gives CDR1 MDHEN, CDR2 SYDVKM. V dropped 6 bases and J dropped 4; count of bases not matched to a gene: 9. This CDR3 comprises 18 residues. CDR3 amino acids: CASSSGLAGGPGTGELFF. CDR3 bases: TGTGCCAGCAGCTCCGGACTAGCGGGAGGGCCTGGCACCGGGGAGCTGTTTTTT.

This clone was picked up one time. This CDR3 reads CASSLSGSTDTQYF. CDR3 DNA: TGTGCCAGCAGTTTATCCGGGAGCACAGATACGCAGTATTTT. The chain combines TRBV27 with TRBJ2-3, with D unresolved. Germline lookup yields CDR1 MNHEY and CDR2 SMNVEV (reference sequence). Deletions cut 0 bases from V and 0 bases from J, with 4 bases between. This CDR3 contains 14 residues.

This chain links TRBV28 with TRBJ2-7; 9 nucleotides match TRBD1. Germline assignment: CDR1 MDHEN and CDR2 SYDVKM. Germline trimming cut 6 bases from V and 3 bases from J; bases unmatched to any gene: 6. The CDR3 is 14 residues long. This CDR3 reads CASSQDRGNYEQYF. The CDR3 coding sequence is TGTGCCAGCAGCCAAGACAGGGGGAACTACGAGCAGTACTTC.

The chain couples TRBV6-5 to TRBJ2-2; possible D gene TRBD1, 5 bases. This CDR3 contains 15 residues. In germline, CDR1 is MNHEY, CDR2 SVGAGI. The V gene lost 4 bases and the J gene lost 3 bases, with 12 bases spanning the gap. The CDR3 loop reads CASSFVNRHTGELFF. CDR3 coding DNA: TGTGCCAGCAGTTTCGTCAACAGGCACACCGGGGAGCTGTTTTTT.

This chain connects TRBV4-3 to TRBJ2-5; 14 bases fit TRBD2. In germline, CDR1 is LGHNA, CDR2 YSLEER. CDR3 length equals 17 residues. V trimming: 1 base; J trimming: 3 bases; junction bases outside the gene matches: 4. CDR3 loop: CASSQVGLAGEKETQYF. CDR3 nucleotide sequence: TGCGCCAGCAGCCAAGTGGGACTAGCGGGAGAGAAAGAGACCCAGTACTTC.

This sequence joins TRBV18 and TRBJ2-1, with D perhaps TRBD2 (6 bases). Trimming pared 3 bases from V and 6 bases from J, leaving 15 bases between. CDR3 length: 15 residues. Germline V gene sequence: CDR1 KGHSH, CDR2 LQKENI. CDR3 region: CASSPGLSGFNEQFF. The CDR3 region has the DNA TGTGCCAGCTCACCGGGGCTTAGCGGTTTCAATGAGCAGTTCTTC. Filled out from reference TRBV18 and TRBJ2-1, the complete variable domain reads NAGVMQNPRHLVRRRGQEARLRCSPMKGHSHVYWYRQLPEEGLKFMVYLQKENIIDESGMPKERFSAEFPKEGPSILRIQQVVRGDSAAYFCASSPGLSGFNEQFFGPGTRLTVL.

This clone came up once. This chain uses TRBV7-9 with TRBJ1-5; D remains ambiguous. CDR3 length equals 15 residues. Germline assignment: CDR1 SEHNR and CDR2 FQNEAQ (reference sequence). V was pared by 2 bases and J by 9 bases, with 17 bases between. CDR3 DNA: TGTGCCAGCAGCTTATCGGCAGTAGCGGATGGGCCCCAGCATTTT. As protein: CASSLSAVADGPQHF.

This clone was seen only a few times. The rearrangement uses TRBV21-1 and TRBJ2-3. TRBV21-1 is described as a pseudogene. The CDR3 is 15 amino acids. The CDR3 spells CASSKPRESPDTQYF. CDR3 in DNA: TGTGCCAGCAGCAAACCCAGGGAGAGCCCAGATACGCAGTATTTT.

This clone showed up just once. The chain has TRBV11-2 and TRBJ2-5, with D possibly being TRBD1 (6 bases). The germline V gene encodes CDR1 SGHAT and CDR2 FQNNGV. V lost 1 base and J lost 5, with 14 bases in between. This CDR3 spans 15 amino acids. The CDR3 loop is CASSLGFAGVETQYF. The CDR3 DNA follows: TGTGCCAGCAGCTTAGGATTTGCAGGGGTCGAGACCCAGTACTTC.